These T cell receptor beta chains were read from a single sample in a study of blood T cells in healthy people across ages. TCRdb passed the 5' RACE reads through MiXCR, listing each CDR3 protein once. The sample lists 1.5 million or so distinct CDR3 sequences; about 45% were seen once. The sequencing input was blood. These receptor sequences come from a woman younger than 30 in good health. Each CDR3 is given with its conserved first and last residue. Size tells how often a clone was seen (once, few, many) or the class of an expanded clone, and some rows leave it out.

CDR3 protein	clone size	CDR3 length	V gene	J gene
CASSSENLVNYGYTF	.	15	TRBV5-5	TRBJ1-2
CASSRAGGGETQYF	once	14	TRBV28	.
CATRRNTYYEQYF	once	13	TRBV15	TRBJ2-7
CASEGPKSGELFF	few	13	TRBV6-2/TRBV6-3	TRBJ2-2
CASSLARTSGEGTDTQYF	.	18	TRBV7-9	TRBJ2-3
CASSQGRFSYEQYF	.	14	TRBV6-2/TRBV6-3	TRBJ2-7
CASSLATAAWEGSNQPQHF	few	19	TRBV7-2	TRBJ1-5
CSVDGLADDSYNEQFF	many	16	TRBV29-1	TRBJ2-1
CASSWGHYGYTF	.	12	TRBV6-1	TRBJ1-2
CASSYPYNEQFF	many	12	TRBV6-2/TRBV6-3	TRBJ2-1
CSAPKYGGDPYGYTF	.	15	TRBV20-1	TRBJ1-2
CASSLRQGYTEAFF	few	14	TRBV7-2	TRBJ1-1
CASSFYPGTSVDEQYF	.	16	TRBV7-2	TRBJ2-7
CARSFLDGTNEQFF	few	14	TRBV7-9	TRBJ2-1